The 18 T cell receptor beta chains below come from one sample, sequenced in a study of shared clonotypes between healthy human individuals. Clones were read by immunoSEQ multiplex PCR, and TCRdb kept only the in-frame ones, dropping some. The sample yields 600,000 or so clones, approximately 95% seen once. Positive CCR7 selection of CD45RO-negative cells yielded the naive CD8 cells, and terminally differentiated effector memory CD45RA+ cells were excluded. Sequencing was carried out using naive CD8+ T cells sorted from blood. The receptors derive from a woman aged 30 to 39 in good health.

The rearrangement uses TRBV5-1 and TRBJ2-3; weak D call: TRBD1 (6 bases). The germline V and J ends were trimmed by 6 bases and 3 bases, with 14 bases remaining between them. The CDR3 is made up of 14 amino acids. Germline V CDR1 and CDR2: SGHRS, YFSETQ. The CDR3 loop reads CASNLQGPTDTQYF. CDR3 sequence (DNA): TGCGCCAGCAACCTACAGGGCCCAACAGATACGCAGTATTTT. Based on the CDR3 plus reference TRBV5-1 and TRBJ2-3, the full variable domain is KAGVTQTPRYLIKTRGQQVTLSCSPISGHRSVSWYQQTPGQGLQFLFEYFSETQRNKGNFPGRFSGRQFSNSRSEMNVSTLELGDSALYLCASNLQGPTDTQYFGPGTRLTVL.

The chain joins TRBV27 to TRBJ1-3; D gene unclear. The ends were cut back, 5 bases at V and 4 bases at J, with 9 bases in the middle. The CDR3 consists of 13 residues. In germline, CDR1 is MNHEY, CDR2 SMNVEV (reference sequence). The CDR3 spells CASSNVPGNTIYF. CDR3 nucleotides: TGTGCCAGCAGTAACGTTCCAGGAAACACCATATATTTT.

The chain carries TRBV4-2 and TRBJ2-1; 7 bases are shared with TRBD1. The CDR3 has 17 amino acids. Germline V lookup: CDR1 LGHNA, CDR2 YNFKEQ. Losses at the gene ends were 0 bases for V and 3 bases for J; bases not matched to a gene: 8. CDR3 region: CASSQEAEGAGYNEQFF. CDR3 DNA: TGTGCCAGCAGCCAAGAAGCAGAGGGGGCCGGCTACAATGAGCAGTTCTTC.

The CDR3 reads CASSPRLVETGELFF. For the CDR3, the DNA is TGTGCCAGCAGCCCTAGACTAGTTGAGACCGGGGAGCTGTTTTTT. This chain connects TRBV6-6 to TRBJ2-2, with a possible D match to TRBD2 (6 bases). In germline, CDR1 is MNHNY, CDR2 SVGAGI (reference sequence). CDR3 length: 15 amino acids. Trimming removed 6 bases from V and 5 bases from J, with 16 bases in between.

The chain uses TRBV27 and TRBJ2-1, with D unclear. V was shortened by 10 bases and J by 9 bases, with 10 bases between the two germline ends. The germline gives CDR1 MNHEY, CDR2 SMNVEV (reference sequence). The CDR3 sequence is 10 residues long. CDR3 coding DNA: TGTGCCATAGGATTTGCTGAGCAGTTCTTC. This codes for CAIGFAEQFF.

This sequence joins TRBV10-3 and TRBJ2-7; D could derive from TRBD1 or TRBD2 (6 bases each). The CDR3 is made up of 16 amino acids. Trimming left V 2 bases short and J 3 bases short, with 17 bases between. Germline values: CDR1 ENHRY, CDR2 SYGVKD. The CDR3 nucleotides are TGTGCCATCAGTGAGGGCATTACGGGGGCTTTCTACGAGCAGTACTTC. It codes for CAISEGITGAFYEQYF.

The chain uses TRBV5-7 and TRBJ2-7; D possibly uses TRBD1 or TRBD2 (5 bases each). TRBV5-7 is given ORF status, its function remaining uncertain. The CDR3 has 18 amino acids. Trimming took off 6 bases at V and 7 bases at J, with 32 bases between the two ends. The CDR3 DNA sequence: TGTGCCAGCATCCCCAAACCCTTGACCCGGGACCGGTTATGTGAGCAGTACTTC. As protein: CASIPKPLTRDRLCEQYF.

The V gene is TRBV6-6, the J gene TRBJ2-3; D is perhaps TRBD2 (6 bases). Trimming removed 1 base at V and 4 bases at J, with 15 bases between. CDR3 length: 16 amino acids. Germline V gene data show CDR1 as MNHNY and CDR2 as SVGAGI (reference sequence). This CDR3 is CASSYLHPGVSDTQYF. CDR3 DNA: TGTGCCAGCAGTTACTTGCACCCGGGAGTCTCAGATACGCAGTATTTT.

The gene calls are TRBV5-6 and TRBJ2-7; 12 nucleotides agree with TRBD2. Trimming at V came to 7 bases and at J to 4 bases, leaving 6 bases not matched to a gene. The CDR3 sequence is 14 residues long. Germline CDR1 SGHDT, CDR2 YYEEEE. The CDR3 here is CASGLAGGPYEQYF. The CDR3 DNA reads as TGTGCCAGCGGCCTAGCGGGAGGGCCATACGAGCAGTACTTC.

Note on this clone: Other DNA sequences in this specimen translate into the identical CDR3. V and J are TRBV19 and TRBJ2-7; TRBD1 matches at 11 bases. CDR3 length: 14 amino acids. Germline V gives CDR1 LNHDA, CDR2 SQIVND (reference sequence). Trimming removed 4 bases from V and 4 bases from J; junction bases left unmatched: 3. CDR3 nucleotide sequence: TGTGCCAGTAGTACAGGGACAGGGGGGTACGAGCAGTACTTC. It specifies CASSTGTGGYEQYF.

The CDR3 here is CASSITGTVHTDTQYF. In DNA form, the CDR3 reads TGTGCCAGTAGTATCACCGGGACAGTACACACAGATACGCAGTATTTT. The chain links TRBV19 to TRBJ2-3, with TRBD1 identical over 7 bases. The CDR3 extends over 16 amino acids. The germline V gene has CDR1 LNHDA and CDR2 SQIVND (reference sequence). The J segment lost 2 bases and the V segment lost 3 bases, leaving 8 bases of the junction unmatched.

The chain is built from TRBV28 and TRBJ1-2; no definite D call. The CDR3 runs to 12 residues. The germline V gene has CDR1 MDHEN and CDR2 SYDVKM. Trimming shortened V by 6 bases and J by 8 bases, and 13 bases separated the two germline ends. DNA for the CDR3: TGTGCCAGCAGCCCAAATCTACGGGGCTACACCTTC. Translating gives CASSPNLRGYTF.

This rearrangement joins TRBV6-6 to TRBJ2-7, with 8 nucleotides matching TRBD2. Germline V gene sequence: CDR1 MNHNY, CDR2 SVGAGI (reference sequence). The V segment lost 6 bases and the J segment 1 base; nucleotides outside the gene matches: 5. The CDR3 length is 14 residues. This CDR3 is CASRPTSVSYEQYF. CDR3 nucleotide sequence: TGTGCCAGCAGACCGACTAGCGTATCCTACGAGCAGTACTTC.

The V call is TRBV9, the J call TRBJ1-6; TRBD1 might be the D (6 bases). V was clipped by 0 bases and J by 9 bases, with 10 bases between them. Germline CDR1 and CDR2: SGDLS and YYNGEE. The CDR3 is 14 amino acids. The CDR3 DNA reads TGTGCCAGCAGCGTAGAACAGGGCGCTTCACCCCTCCACTTT. This translates into CASSVEQGASPLHF.

This clone is a singleton in its sample. The CDR3 coding sequence is TGCGCCAGCAGTTACGTCGCTAGCACAGATACGCAGTATTTT. This codes for CASSYVASTDTQYF. The genes are TRBV10-1 and TRBJ2-3; D not certain. Germline-derived CDR1 and CDR2 are WNHNN and SYGVQD (reference sequence). V gave up 5 bases and J gave up 0 bases, with 9 bases separating them. The CDR3 extends over 14 amino acids.

The chain has TRBV27 and TRBJ2-7; TRBD2 agrees at 7 bases. The trim removed 4 bases at V and 1 base at J, leaving 4 bases unmatched. Germline V gene sequence: CDR1 MNHEY, CDR2 SMNVEV (reference sequence). This CDR3 region has 14 residues. Written as DNA, the CDR3 is TGTGCCAGCAGTTCGGGGGGACCTTCCTACGAGCAGTACTTC. This encodes CASSSGGPSYEQYF.

V gene TRBV29-1 combines with J gene TRBJ1-1; 7 nucleotides align to TRBD1. Per the germline V gene, CDR1 is SQVTM and CDR2 is ANQGSEA. Trimming took 0 bases from V and 5 from J; bases not matched to a gene: 9. The CDR3 is 15 residues long. CDR3 loop: CSVEDLTGKWTEAFF. The CDR3 coding sequence is TGCAGCGTTGAAGATCTGACAGGGAAATGGACTGAAGCTTTCTTT.

This clone occurred once. The sample has other DNA sequences that encode this CDR3 too. The chain combines TRBV2 with TRBJ2-1, with TRBD2 identical over 7 bases. The germline V gene has CDR1 SNHLY and CDR2 FYNNEI. The V and J ends lost 6 bases and 0 bases, in that order; junction bases with no gene match: 5. The CDR3 totals 15 residues. Here the CDR3 reads CASRASGSSYNEQFF. The CDR3 nucleotides read TGTGCCAGCAGGGCTAGCGGTAGCTCCTACAATGAGCAGTTCTTC.